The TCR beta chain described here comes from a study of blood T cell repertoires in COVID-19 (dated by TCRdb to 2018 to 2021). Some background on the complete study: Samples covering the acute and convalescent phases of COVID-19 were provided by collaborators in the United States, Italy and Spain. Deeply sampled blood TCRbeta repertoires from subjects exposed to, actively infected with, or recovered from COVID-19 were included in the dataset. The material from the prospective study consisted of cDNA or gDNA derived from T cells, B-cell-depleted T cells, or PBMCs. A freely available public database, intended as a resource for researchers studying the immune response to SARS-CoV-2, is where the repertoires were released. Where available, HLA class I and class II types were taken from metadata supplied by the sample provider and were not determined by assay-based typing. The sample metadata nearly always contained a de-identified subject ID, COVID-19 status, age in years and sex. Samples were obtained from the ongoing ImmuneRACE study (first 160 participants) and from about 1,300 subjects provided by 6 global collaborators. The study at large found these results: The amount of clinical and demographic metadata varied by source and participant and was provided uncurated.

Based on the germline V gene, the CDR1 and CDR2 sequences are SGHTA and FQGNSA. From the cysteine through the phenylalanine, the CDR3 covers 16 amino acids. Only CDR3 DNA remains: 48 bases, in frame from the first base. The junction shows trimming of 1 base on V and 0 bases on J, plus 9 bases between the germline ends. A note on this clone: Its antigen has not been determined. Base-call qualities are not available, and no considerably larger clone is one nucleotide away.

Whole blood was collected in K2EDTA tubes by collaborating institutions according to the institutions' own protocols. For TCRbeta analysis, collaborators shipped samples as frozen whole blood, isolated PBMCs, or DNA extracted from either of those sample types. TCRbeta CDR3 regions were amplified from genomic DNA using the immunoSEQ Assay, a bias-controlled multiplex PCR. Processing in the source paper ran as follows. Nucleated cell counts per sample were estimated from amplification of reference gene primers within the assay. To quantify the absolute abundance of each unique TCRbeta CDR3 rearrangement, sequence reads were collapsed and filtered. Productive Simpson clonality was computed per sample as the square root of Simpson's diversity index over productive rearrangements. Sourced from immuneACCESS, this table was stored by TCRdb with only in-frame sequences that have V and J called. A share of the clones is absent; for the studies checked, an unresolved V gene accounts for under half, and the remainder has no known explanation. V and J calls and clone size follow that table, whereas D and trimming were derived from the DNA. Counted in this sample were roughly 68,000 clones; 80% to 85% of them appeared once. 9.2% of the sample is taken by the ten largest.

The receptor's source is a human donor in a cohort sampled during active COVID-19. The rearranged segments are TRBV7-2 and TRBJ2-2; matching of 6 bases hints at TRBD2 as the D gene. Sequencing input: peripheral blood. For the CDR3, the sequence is CASSLVAVANTGELFF. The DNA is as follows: TGTGCCAGCAGCTTAGTAGCGGTAGCGAACACCGGGGAGCTGTTTTTT.